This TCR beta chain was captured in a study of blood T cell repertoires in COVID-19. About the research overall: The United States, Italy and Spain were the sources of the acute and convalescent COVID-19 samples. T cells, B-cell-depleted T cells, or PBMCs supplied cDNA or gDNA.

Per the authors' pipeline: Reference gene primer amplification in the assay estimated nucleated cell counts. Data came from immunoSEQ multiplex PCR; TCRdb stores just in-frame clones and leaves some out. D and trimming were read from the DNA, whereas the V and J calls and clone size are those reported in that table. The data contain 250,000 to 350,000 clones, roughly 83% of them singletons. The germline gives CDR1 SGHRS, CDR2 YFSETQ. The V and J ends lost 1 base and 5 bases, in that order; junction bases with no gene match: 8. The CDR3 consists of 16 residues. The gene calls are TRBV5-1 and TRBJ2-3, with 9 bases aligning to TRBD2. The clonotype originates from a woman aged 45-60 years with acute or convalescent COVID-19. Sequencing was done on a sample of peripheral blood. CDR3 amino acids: CASSLRGSGSIDTQYF. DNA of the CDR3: TGCGCCAGCAGCTTGCGGGGTAGCGGGAGTATAGATACGCAGTATTTT.